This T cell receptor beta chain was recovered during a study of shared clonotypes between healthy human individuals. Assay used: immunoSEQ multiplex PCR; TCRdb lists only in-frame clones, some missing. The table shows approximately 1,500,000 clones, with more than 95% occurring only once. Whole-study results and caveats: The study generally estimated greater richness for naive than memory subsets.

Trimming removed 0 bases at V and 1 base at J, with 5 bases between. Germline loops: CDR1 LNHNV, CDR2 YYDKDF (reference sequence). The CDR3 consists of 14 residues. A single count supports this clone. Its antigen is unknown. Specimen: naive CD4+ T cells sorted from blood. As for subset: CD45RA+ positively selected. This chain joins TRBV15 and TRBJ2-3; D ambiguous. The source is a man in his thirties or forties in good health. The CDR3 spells CATSRESGTDTQYF. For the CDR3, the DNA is TGTGCCACCAGCAGAGAAAGCGGCACAGATACGCAGTATTTT.